The TCR beta chain under discussion was sequenced for a study of naive and memory T cell subsets. Study-level results: Gini index rose across naive, CM, EM and EMRA in CD4 and CD8. Naive and memory subsets had different power law exponents for TCR abundance. Possibly reflecting memory cells re-expressing CD45RA, a few larger clonotypes occurred in naive repertoires, especially CD8. Over 95% of naive TCR sequences appeared only once after error correction, unlike memory subsets.

A remark on this clonotype: Antigen unknown.

An equimolar mix of two oligonucleotides served as the beta constant-region primer for TRBC1 and TRBC2. The ligated cDNA underwent four PCR rounds using SP2 and nested alpha and beta constant-region primers. A 12-nucleotide UMI and the SP2 primer were added to the cDNA 3' end by oligonucleotide ligation. TCRdb called the UMI-ligation and nested PCR reads again in MiXCR, with one record for every CDR3 protein. The sample includes approximately 90,000 distinct CDR3 sequences, about 11% of them seen just once. This CDR3 contains 16 residues. Germline CDR1 MNHNY, CDR2 SVGAGI (reference sequence). With V trimmed by 0 bases and J by 2 bases, 5 bases remained unmatched.

This chain connects TRBV6-6 to TRBJ1-2, with 8 bases that match TRBD1. The sample comprised naive CD4+ T cells from blood. The receptor was isolated from a human donor in good health. The CDR3, as DNA: TGTGCCAGCAGTTACTCGACGGGACAGGCGAACTATGGCTACACCTTC. Its protein product is CASSYSTGQANYGYTF.